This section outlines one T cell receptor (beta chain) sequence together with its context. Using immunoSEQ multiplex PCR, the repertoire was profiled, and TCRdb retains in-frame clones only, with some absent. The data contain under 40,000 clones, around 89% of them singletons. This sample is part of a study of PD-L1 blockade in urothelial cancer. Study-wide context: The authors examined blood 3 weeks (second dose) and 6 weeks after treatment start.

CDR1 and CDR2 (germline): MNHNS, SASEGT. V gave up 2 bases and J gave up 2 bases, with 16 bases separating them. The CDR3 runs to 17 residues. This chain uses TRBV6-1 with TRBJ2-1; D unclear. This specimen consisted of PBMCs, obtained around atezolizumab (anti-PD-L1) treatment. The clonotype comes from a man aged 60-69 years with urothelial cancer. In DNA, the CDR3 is TGTGCCAGCAGTGAAAGCTTGTCCCAAGCTCCCTACAATGAGCAGTTCTTC. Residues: CASSESLSQAPYNEQFF.